The present entry profiles one T cell receptor (beta chain) with its context. These data come from a study of control samples from healthy donors and cancer patients. Germline CDR1 and CDR2: LGHNT and FRNRAP. Between the trimmed V and J ends, which lost 2 bases and 1 base, there was a span of 21 bases. The CDR3 contains 18 residues. Measured with immunoSEQ multiplex PCR; TCRdb has only the in-frame clones, and not every one. This table holds some 100,000 clones, roughly 90% found once. Material: blood. This chain links TRBV12-5 with TRBJ2-7, with D perhaps matching TRBD1 or TRBD2 (6 bases each). This TCR was sampled from a woman aged 45-60 years in good health. The CDR3, as DNA: TGTGCTAGTGGTTTGCCCCATCCCGGGGGCGACGTATCCTACGAGCAGTACTTC. This sequence encodes CASGLPHPGGDVSYEQYF.